This T cell receptor (beta chain) was sequenced in a study of blood T cell repertoires in COVID-19. V was shortened by 2 bases and J by 4 bases, with 9 bases between the two germline ends. CDR3 length equals 14 residues. Germline V gene data show CDR1 as ENHRY and CDR2 as SYGVKD. The data were produced by immunoSEQ multiplex PCR, yet TCRdb's version contains in-frame clones alone and is incomplete. This table holds more than 95,000 clones, about four fifths found once. The receptor's source is an elderly man with active or convalescent COVID-19. Sequenced material: peripheral blood. The V call is TRBV10-3, the J call TRBJ1-3; D is unclear. CDR3 coding DNA: TGTGCCATCAGTGAGACCACAGTAGGAAACACCATATATTTT. Translated: CAISETTVGNTIYF.